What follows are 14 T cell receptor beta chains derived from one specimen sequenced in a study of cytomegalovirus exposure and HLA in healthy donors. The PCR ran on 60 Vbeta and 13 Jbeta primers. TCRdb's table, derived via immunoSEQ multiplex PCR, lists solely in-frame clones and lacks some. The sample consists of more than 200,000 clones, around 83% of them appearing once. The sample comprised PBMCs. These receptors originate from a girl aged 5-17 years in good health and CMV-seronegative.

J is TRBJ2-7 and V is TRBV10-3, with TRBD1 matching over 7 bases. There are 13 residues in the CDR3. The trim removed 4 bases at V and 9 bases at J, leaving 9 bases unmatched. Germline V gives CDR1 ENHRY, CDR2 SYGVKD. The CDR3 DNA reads TGTGCCATCAGTGCAGGACAGGTGGCCCCGCAGTACTTC. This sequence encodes CAISAGQVAPQYF.

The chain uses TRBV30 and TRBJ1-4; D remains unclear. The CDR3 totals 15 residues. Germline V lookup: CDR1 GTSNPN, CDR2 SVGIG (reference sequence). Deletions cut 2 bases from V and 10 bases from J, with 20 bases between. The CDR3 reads CAWSWRADPPGKLFF. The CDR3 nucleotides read TGTGCCTGGAGTTGGAGGGCCGACCCTCCCGGAAAACTGTTTTTT.

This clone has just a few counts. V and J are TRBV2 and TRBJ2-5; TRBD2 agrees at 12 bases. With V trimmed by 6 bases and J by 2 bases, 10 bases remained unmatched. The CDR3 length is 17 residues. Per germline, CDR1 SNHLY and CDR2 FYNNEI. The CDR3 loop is CASRFGTSGLNQETQYF. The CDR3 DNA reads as TGTGCCAGCAGATTCGGGACTAGCGGGCTAAATCAAGAGACCCAGTACTTC.

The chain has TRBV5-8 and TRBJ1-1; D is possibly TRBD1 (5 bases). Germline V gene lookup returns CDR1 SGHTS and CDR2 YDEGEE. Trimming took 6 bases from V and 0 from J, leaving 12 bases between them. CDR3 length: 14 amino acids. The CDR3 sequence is CASIWGRLNTEAFF. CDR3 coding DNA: TGTGCCAGCATCTGGGGCAGGCTGAACACTGAAGCTTTCTTT.

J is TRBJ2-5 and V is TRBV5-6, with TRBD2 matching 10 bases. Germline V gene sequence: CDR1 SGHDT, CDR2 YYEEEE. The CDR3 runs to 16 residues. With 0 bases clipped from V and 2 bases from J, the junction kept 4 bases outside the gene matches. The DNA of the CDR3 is TGTGCCAGCAGCTTGGCGGGACTAGCGTTACAAGAGACCCAGTACTTC. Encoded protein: CASSLAGLALQETQYF.

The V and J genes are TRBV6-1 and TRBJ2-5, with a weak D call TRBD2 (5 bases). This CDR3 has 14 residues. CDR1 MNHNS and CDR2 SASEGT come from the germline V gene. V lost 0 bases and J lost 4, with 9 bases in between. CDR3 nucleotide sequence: TGTGCCAGCAGTGAAGCATTCGGGGTAGAGACCCAGTACTTC. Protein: CASSEAFGVETQYF.

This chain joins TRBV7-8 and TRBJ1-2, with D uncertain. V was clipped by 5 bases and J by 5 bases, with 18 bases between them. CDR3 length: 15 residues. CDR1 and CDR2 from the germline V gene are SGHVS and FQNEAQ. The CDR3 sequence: CASSLTPGVGYGYTF. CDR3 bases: TGTGCCAGCAGCCTAACTCCGGGAGTTGGGTATGGCTACACCTTC.

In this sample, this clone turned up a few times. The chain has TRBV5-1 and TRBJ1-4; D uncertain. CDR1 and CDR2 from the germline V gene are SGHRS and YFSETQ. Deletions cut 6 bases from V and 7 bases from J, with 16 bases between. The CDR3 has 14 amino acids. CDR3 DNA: TGCGCCAGCAAGAACAACACCGAAATTGAAAAACTGTTTTTT. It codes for CASKNNTEIEKLFF.

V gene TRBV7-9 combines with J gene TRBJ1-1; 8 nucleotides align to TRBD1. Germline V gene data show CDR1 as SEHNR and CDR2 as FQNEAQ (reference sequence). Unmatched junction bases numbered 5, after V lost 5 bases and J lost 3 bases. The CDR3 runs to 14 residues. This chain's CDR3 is CASSLGQGDTEAFF. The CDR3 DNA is TGTGCCAGCAGCCTAGGACAGGGCGACACTGAAGCTTTCTTT.

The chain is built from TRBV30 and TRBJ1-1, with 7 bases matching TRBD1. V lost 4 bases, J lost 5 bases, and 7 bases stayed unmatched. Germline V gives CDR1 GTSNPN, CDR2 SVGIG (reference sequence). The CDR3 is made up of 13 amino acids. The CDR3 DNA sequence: TGTGCCTGGACTCTACAGGGGTTTACTGAAGCTTTCTTT. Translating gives CAWTLQGFTEAFF.

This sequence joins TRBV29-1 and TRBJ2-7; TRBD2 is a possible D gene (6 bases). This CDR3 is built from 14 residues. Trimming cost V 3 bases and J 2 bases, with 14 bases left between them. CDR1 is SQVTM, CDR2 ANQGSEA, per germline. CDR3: CSVEGDSVPYEQYF. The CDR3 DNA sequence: TGCAGCGTTGAGGGGGACTCCGTGCCCTACGAGCAGTACTTC.

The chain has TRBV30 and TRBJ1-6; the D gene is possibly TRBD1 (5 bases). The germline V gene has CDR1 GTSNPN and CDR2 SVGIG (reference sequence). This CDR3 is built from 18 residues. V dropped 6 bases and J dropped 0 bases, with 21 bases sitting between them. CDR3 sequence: CACQDRSLKSSYNSPLHF. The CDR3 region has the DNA TGTGCCTGCCAAGACAGATCTTTAAAGAGCTCCTATAATTCACCCCTCCACTTT. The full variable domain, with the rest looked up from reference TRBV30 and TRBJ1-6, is SQTIHQWPATLVQPVGSPLSLECTVEGTSNPNLYWYRQAAGRGLQLLFYSVGIGQISSEVPQNLSASRPQDRQFILSSKKLLLSDSGFYLCACQDRSLKSSYNSPLHFGNGTRLTVT.

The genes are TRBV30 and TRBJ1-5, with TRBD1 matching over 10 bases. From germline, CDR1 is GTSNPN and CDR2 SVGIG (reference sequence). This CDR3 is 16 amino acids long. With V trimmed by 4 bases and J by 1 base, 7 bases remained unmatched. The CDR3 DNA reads TGTGCCTGGACGATTCGGACAGGGGGGAGCAATCAGCCCCAGCATTTT. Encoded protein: CAWTIRTGGSNQPQHF. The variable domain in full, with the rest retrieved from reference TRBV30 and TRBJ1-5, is SQTIHQWPATLVQPVGSPLSLECTVEGTSNPNLYWYRQAAGRGLQLLFYSVGIGQISSEVPQNLSASRPQDRQFILSSKKLLLSDSGFYLCAWTIRTGGSNQPQHFGDGTRLSIL.

The CDR3 protein is CAITPGGYEQYF. CDR3 in DNA: TGTGCCATCACCCCAGGGGGCTACGAGCAGTACTTC. This rearrangement joins TRBV10-3 to TRBJ2-7; the match to TRBD1 covers 7 bases. Trimming took 7 bases from V and 3 from J; bases not matched to a gene: 3. The CDR3 length is 12 residues. Germline V gene sequence: CDR1 ENHRY, CDR2 SYGVKD.